The TCR beta chain under discussion was sequenced for a study of naive and memory T cell subsets. The study's findings and limits: The RNA method is potentially sensitive to activation and differentiation changes.

This clonotype turned up a few times. Its cognate antigen is unknown. A much more abundant neighbour one base away suggests this may be a read error. This CDR3 has 14 residues. Germline lookup yields CDR1 KGHSH and CDR2 LQKENI. Blood and skin TCR RNA was reverse transcribed with alpha and beta constant primers. Amplification of ligated cDNA took four PCR rounds with SP2 and nested alpha and beta constant primers. TCRdb analysed the 5' RACE reads with MiXCR anew, one entry per CDR3 protein. The sample holds about 25,000 distinct CDR3 sequences, roughly a quarter seen once. Whole blood, roughly 2.6 ml, came from adult healthy volunteers. TCR cDNA received a 3' ligated oligonucleotide that carried a UMI. Unsorted total RNA, about 1 to 1000 ng, was DNase treated before reverse transcription.

The sequence was collected from a female donor in good health. The chain is built from TRBV18 and TRBJ1-6; 7 nucleotides align to TRBD1. The CDR3 nucleotides are TGTGTCAGCTCCTCCCGGACAGGAGATTCACCCCTCCACTTT. Translating gives CVSSSRTGDSPLHF.